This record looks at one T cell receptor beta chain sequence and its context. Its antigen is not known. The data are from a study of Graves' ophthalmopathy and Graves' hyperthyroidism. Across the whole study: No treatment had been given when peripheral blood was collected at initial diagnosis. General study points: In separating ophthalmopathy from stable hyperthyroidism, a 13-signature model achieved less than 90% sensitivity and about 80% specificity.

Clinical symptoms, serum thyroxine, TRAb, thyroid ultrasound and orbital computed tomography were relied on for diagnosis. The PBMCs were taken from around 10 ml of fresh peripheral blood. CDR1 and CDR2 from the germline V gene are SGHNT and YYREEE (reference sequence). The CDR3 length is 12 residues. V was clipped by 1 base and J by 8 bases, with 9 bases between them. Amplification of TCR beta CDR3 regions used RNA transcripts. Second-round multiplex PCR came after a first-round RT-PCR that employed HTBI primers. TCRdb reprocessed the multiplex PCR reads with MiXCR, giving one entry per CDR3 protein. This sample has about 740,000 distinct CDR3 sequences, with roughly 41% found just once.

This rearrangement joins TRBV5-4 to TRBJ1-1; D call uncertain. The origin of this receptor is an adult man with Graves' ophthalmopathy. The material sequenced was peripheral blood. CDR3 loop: CASSLPRTEAFF. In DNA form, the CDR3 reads TGTGCCAGCAGCTTGCCCAGGACGGAAGCTTTCTTT.